This T cell receptor beta chain was documented in a study of spatial heterogeneity in lung cancer. Overall study context: Matched bulk RNA-seq gave a T cell module score that correlated strongly with tumor-region TCR transcript counts.

CDR3 size: 15 residues. CDR1 is SNHLY, CDR2 FYNNEI, per germline. The V gene end was trimmed by 4 bases and the J gene end by 2 bases; junction bases not matched to a gene: 4. Time point described: sample taken at primary tumor resection. In TCRdb, the 5' RACE reads were re-called with MiXCR into one record per CDR3 protein. This table has 4,000 to 5,000 distinct CDR3 sequences, roughly 8.4% appearing once. Only a few counts were recorded for this clonotype. Its cognate antigen is unknown. Findings and caveats of the study: Intratumoral expanded alpha and beta TCR counts were found to track tumor mutation counts.

This rearrangement joins TRBV2 to TRBJ2-3, with 9 bases lining up with TRBD2. The specimen comprised lung tumor tissue, sampled at surgery. This clonotype originated in a female donor with early-stage non-small cell lung cancer. As DNA, the CDR3 is TGTGCCAGCAGTGCCCAGCGGGGGGCCACAGATACGCAGTATTTT. The encoded protein is CASSAQRGATDTQYF.